These 6 T cell receptor beta chains share one sample of origin, sequenced in a study of cytomegalovirus exposure and HLA in healthy donors. In the PCR, 60 Vbeta and 13 Jbeta primers were used. The method was immunoSEQ multiplex PCR; TCRdb's version includes in-frame clones alone and lacks a portion of them. Among fewer than 200,000 clones, over 60% were seen once, and the ten largest hold around 6%. The sample comprised PBMCs. The source is a man aged 40-55 years in good health and CMV-seronegative.

The CDR3 protein is CSGERVDTQYF. The CDR3 nucleotides read TGCAGCGGGGAGAGGGTAGATACGCAGTATTTT. This sequence joins TRBV29-1 and TRBJ2-3; tentative D call: TRBD2 (5 bases). Trimming stripped 7 bases from V and 5 bases from J, with 10 bases between. The CDR3 totals 11 residues. Germline CDR1 and CDR2: SQVTM and ANQGSEA.

There are a few counts of this clone. This chain uses TRBV27 with TRBJ1-1; D is possibly TRBD1 (6 bases). Deletions cut 1 base from V and 10 bases from J, with 16 bases between. Germline loops: CDR1 MNHEY, CDR2 SMNVEV (reference sequence). This CDR3 is built from 14 residues. CDR3 region: CASSLLGGALVAFF. The CDR3 DNA reads TGTGCCAGCAGTTTATTGGGGGGGGCGTTGGTAGCTTTCTTT.

The chain combines TRBV14 with TRBJ2-7; perhaps TRBD2 as D (6 bases). The V and J ends lost 3 bases and 6 bases respectively, with 15 bases between them. There are 14 residues in the CDR3. Germline CDR1 SGHDN, CDR2 FVKESK. For the CDR3, the DNA is TGTGCCAGCAGCCAGTGGGACGGGGGAACCGAGCAGTACTTC. Residues: CASSQWDGGTEQYF.

Here the CDR3 DNA reads TGTGCCAGCAGTGAAGCCTCCTCGGGACAGCCCCAGCATTTT. Protein: CASSEASSGQPQHF. The J gene is TRBJ1-5, the V gene TRBV2; no firm D call. CDR3 length: 14 residues. V was pared by 0 bases and J by 7 bases, with 10 bases between. Germline V CDR1 and CDR2: SNHLY, FYNNEI.

The chain employs TRBV6-5 and TRBJ1-5; D is ambiguous. CDR1 is MNHEY and CDR2 is SVGAGI in the germline V gene. The CDR3 has 13 amino acids. V lost 6 bases and J lost 8, with 14 bases in between. The CDR3: CASSPVLREPQHF. The CDR3 region has the DNA TGTGCCAGCAGCCCGGTCCTGAGGGAGCCCCAGCATTTT.

The chain employs TRBV4-1 and TRBJ2-1, with TRBD2 matching 10 bases. The trim removed 4 bases at V and 0 bases at J, leaving 6 bases unmatched. The CDR3 runs to 17 residues. The germline V gene encodes CDR1 MGHRA and CDR2 YSYEKL. In DNA form, the CDR3 reads TGCGCCAGCAGCCTAGTAGCGGGGGGAAGCTCCTACAATGAGCAGTTCTTC. Protein sequence: CASSLVAGGSSYNEQFF.